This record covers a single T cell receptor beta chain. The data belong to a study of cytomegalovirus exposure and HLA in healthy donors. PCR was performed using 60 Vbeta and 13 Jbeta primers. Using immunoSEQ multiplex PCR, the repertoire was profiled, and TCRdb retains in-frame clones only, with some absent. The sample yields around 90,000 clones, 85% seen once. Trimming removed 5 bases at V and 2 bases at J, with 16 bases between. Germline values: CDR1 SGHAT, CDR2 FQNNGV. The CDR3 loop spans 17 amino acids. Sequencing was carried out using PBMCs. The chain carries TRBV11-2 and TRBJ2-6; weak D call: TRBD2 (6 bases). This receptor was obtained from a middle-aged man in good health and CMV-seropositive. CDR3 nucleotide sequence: TGTGCCAGCAGCCTCTGGGGGGACCTCCCTGGGGCCAACGTCCTGACTTTC. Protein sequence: CASSLWGDLPGANVLTF.